One TCR beta chain is described in this entry. Its specificity is unknown. These data are taken from a study of beta chain features in type 1 diabetes. Study-level results: Significant though moderate, a shortening of TCRB CDR3s appeared in all four CD4+ subsets of Type 1 diabetes patients. Amplification by PCR could prefer shorter templates, with the same effect in patients and controls.

Naive, central memory, regulatory and stem cell-like memory cells within the CD4+ compartment were sorted using CD45RO/CCR7/CD25/CD127/CD95/CD27. The CDR3 extends over 16 amino acids. In germline, CDR1 is LNHDA, CDR2 SQIVND (reference sequence). V shed 9 bases, J shed 0 bases, and the junction held 11 bases outside the gene matches. cDNA synthesis used the whole RNA isolate, giving expressed TCRB sequences. TCRdb keeps only in-frame clones here, not all; method: immunoSEQ multiplex PCR. In the table there are some 270,000 clones, 11% to 15% of which are singletons. Material: naive CD4+ T cells from blood. The TCR was taken from a woman aged 40 to 50 in good health. The rearrangement uses TRBV19 and TRBJ2-1; 7 nucleotides align to TRBD1. CDR3 region: CASHWGPGGSYNEQFF. DNA of the CDR3: TGTGCCAGCCACTGGGGTCCAGGGGGCTCCTACAATGAGCAGTTCTTC.